A selection of T cell receptor beta chains follows, all from one sample in a study of response to subunit inactivated influenza vaccine. One entry per CDR3 protein results from TCRdb running MiXCR on the RT-PCR reads. This table has a few hundred thousand distinct CDR3 sequences, about 11% appearing once. A further study also used this sample, focusing on T cells expressing NK-cell markers.

Sequencing was performed on PBMCs from blood, taken on the day of vaccination. Source of these receptors: a man aged 50 or older who received an inactivated influenza vaccine. The CDR3 runs from the conserved cysteine through the conserved F or W. D genes are given only for firm matches. Part of the rows lack a size; the others show once, few, many or a class for expanded clones.

j_gene | v_gene | abundance | d_gene | CDR3aa | CDR3nt
TRBJ2-7 | TRBV20-1 | few | NA | CSAGAPRGQYF | TGCAGTGCTGGAGCTCCACGGGGGCAGTACTTC
TRBJ2-7 | TRBV11-1 | few | TRBD2 | CASSLALLAGGRSYEQYF | TGTGCCAGCAGCTTAGCGCTGCTAGCGGGGGGCCGATCCTACGAGCAGTACTTC
TRBJ2-5 | TRBV20-1 | few | NA | CSASTYRGDPQETQYF | TGCAGTGCTAGTACTTATCGCGGGGATCCCCAAGAGACCCAGTACTTC
TRBJ2-1 | TRBV7-2 | NA | NA | CASSLDPAYNEQFF | TGTGCCAGCAGCTTAGATCCAGCCTACAATGAGCAGTTCTTC
TRBJ1-1 | TRBV12-3/TRBV12-4 | few | NA | CASSPRANTEAFF | TGTGCCAGCAGTCCGAGGGCGAACACTGAAGCTTTCTTT
TRBJ2-7 | TRBV4-1 | NA | NA | CASSQVRGSYEQYF | TGCGCCAGCAGCCAAGTGAGGGGATCCTACGAGCAGTACTTC
TRBJ2-7 | TRBV7-9 | few | TRBD1 | CASSLMAGGLGEQYF | TGTGCCAGCAGCTTAATGGCAGGGGGCCTCGGCGAGCAGTACTTC
TRBJ2-7 | TRBV11-3 | NA | TRBD2 | CASSYTSGETYEQYF | TGTGCCAGCAGCTATACTAGCGGGGAGACCTACGAGCAGTACTTC
TRBJ2-7 | TRBV5-1 | few | NA | CASSPLYPSGSYEQYF | TGCGCCAGCAGCCCCCTTTATCCATCAGGTTCCTACGAGCAGTACTTC
TRBJ2-5 | TRBV20-1 | few | NA | CSARETLGETQYF | TGCAGTGCTAGAGAGACCCTAGGAGAGACCCAGTACTTC
TRBJ2-6 | TRBV24-1 | NA | TRBD1 | CATSEPGTGKNSGANVLTF | TGTGCCACCAGTGAACCCGGGACAGGGAAAAACTCTGGGGCCAACGTCCTGACTTTC
TRBJ1-2 | TRBV20-1 | few | TRBD1 | CSARGQGAGYGYTF | TGCAGTGCTAGAGGGCAGGGGGCGGGGTATGGCTACACCTTC
TRBJ2-6 | TRBV2 | few | NA | CARNPDSGANVLTF | TGTGCCAGGAATCCCGACTCTGGGGCCAACGTCCTGACTTTC
TRBJ2-1 | TRBV7-2 | NA | NA | CASSLRDGSYNEQFF | TGTGCCAGCAGCCTCCGGGACGGGTCCTACAATGAGCAGTTCTTC
TRBJ1-2 | TRBV5-1 | many | NA | CASSLGALYQHRANYGYTF | TGCGCCAGCAGCTTGGGGGCGCTCTACCAACATCGGGCGAACTATGGCTACACCTTC
TRBJ1-2 | TRBV12-3/TRBV12-4 | many | NA | CASSLKGNYGYTF | TGTGCCAGCAGTTTAAAAGGGAACTATGGCTACACCTTC
TRBJ2-1 | TRBV12-3/TRBV12-4 | NA | TRBD1 | CASSLGQGDEQFF | TGTGCCAGCAGTTTAGGACAGGGGGATGAGCAGTTCTTC
TRBJ2-1 | TRBV7-2 | NA | TRBD2 | CASSLMTSGGAYNEQFF | TGTGCCAGCAGCTTAATGACTAGCGGGGGGGCCTACAATGAGCAGTTCTTC
TRBJ1-5 | TRBV6-1 | few | TRBD1 | CASSEAGTGGYQPQHF | TGTGCCAGCAGTGAGGCCGGGACAGGGGGTTATCAGCCCCAGCATTTT
TRBJ2-7 | TRBV5-1 | NA | NA | CASSPAVAYEQYF | TGCGCCAGCAGCCCCGCCGTGGCCTACGAGCAGTACTTC
TRBJ2-1 | TRBV27 | NA | TRBD2 | CASSPQSGTFNEQFF | TGTGCCAGCAGCCCCCAGAGCGGGACCTTCAATGAGCAGTTCTTC
TRBJ2-1 | TRBV6-2/TRBV6-3 | many | NA | CASSYSIISNEQFF | TGTGCCAGCAGTTACTCGATAATCAGCAATGAGCAGTTCTTC
TRBJ2-1 | TRBV20-1 | NA | TRBD2 | CSAGVPGGNNEQFF | TGCAGTGCTGGAGTTCCGGGGGGTAACAATGAGCAGTTCTTC
TRBJ2-7 | TRBV20-1 | few | TRBD1 | CSASPPQGTYEQYF | TGCAGTGCTTCCCCACCACAGGGGACCTACGAGCAGTACTTC